Below, 2 T cell receptor beta chains from the same sample are listed, as sequenced in a study of shared clonotypes between healthy human individuals. The method was immunoSEQ multiplex PCR; TCRdb's version includes in-frame clones alone and lacks a portion of them. The sample yields 2 million to 2.5 million clones, more than 90% seen once. The sample taken for sequencing was naive CD4+ T cells sorted from blood. The subset was: CD45RA+ positively selected. All receptors come from a man aged 18 to 29 in good health.

This chain connects TRBV27 to TRBJ1-2; 8 bases fit TRBD1. V lost 4 bases, J lost 2 bases, and 6 bases stayed unmatched. In germline, CDR1 is MNHEY, CDR2 SMNVEV (reference sequence). CDR3 length: 15 residues. CDR3 region: CASSSGQALNYGYTF. The CDR3, as DNA: TGTGCCAGCAGTTCGGGACAGGCCCTCAACTATGGCTACACCTTC.

Concerning this clone: The same CDR3 is also encoded by other DNA sequences in this sample. The chain joins TRBV14 to TRBJ2-5; no firm D call. Germline CDR1 is SGHDN and CDR2 is FVKESK. The CDR3 spans 12 residues. With 0 bases removed from V and 5 bases from J, the gap between germline ends came to 4 bases. CDR3 in DNA: TGTGCCAGCAGCCAAGATGGGGAGACCCAGTACTTC. Its translation: CASSQDGETQYF.